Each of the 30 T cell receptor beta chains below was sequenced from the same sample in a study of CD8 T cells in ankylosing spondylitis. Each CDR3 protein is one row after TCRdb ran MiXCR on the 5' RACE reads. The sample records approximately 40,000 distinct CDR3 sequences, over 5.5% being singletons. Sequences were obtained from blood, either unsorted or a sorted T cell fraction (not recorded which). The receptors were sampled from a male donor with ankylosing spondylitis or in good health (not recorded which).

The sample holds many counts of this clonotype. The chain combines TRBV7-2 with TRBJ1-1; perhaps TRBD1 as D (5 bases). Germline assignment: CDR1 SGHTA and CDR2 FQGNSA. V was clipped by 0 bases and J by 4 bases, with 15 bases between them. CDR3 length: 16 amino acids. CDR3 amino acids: CASSLAAGGVSTEAFF. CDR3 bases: TGTGCCAGCAGCTTAGCCGCGGGGGGTGTAAGCACTGAAGCTTTCTTT.

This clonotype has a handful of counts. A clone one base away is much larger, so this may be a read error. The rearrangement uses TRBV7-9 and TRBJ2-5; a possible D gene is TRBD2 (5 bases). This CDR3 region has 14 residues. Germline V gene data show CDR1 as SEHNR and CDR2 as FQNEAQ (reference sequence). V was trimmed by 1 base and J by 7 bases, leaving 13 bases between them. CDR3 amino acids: CASSLGILGATQYF. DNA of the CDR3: TGTGCCAGCAGCTTAGGGATCCTGGGAGCGACCCAGTACTTC. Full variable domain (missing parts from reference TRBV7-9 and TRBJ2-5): DTGVSQNPRHKITKRGQNVTFRCDPISEHNRLYWYRQTLGQGPEFLTYFQNEAQLEKSRLLSDRFSAERPKGSFSTLEIQRTEQGDSAMYLCASSLGILGATQYFGPGTRLLVL.

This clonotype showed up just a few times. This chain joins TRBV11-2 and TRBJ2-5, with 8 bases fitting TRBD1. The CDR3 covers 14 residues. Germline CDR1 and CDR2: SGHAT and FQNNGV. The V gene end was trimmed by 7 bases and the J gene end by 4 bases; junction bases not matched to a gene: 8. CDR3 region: CASTLIRGPETQYF. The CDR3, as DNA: TGTGCCAGCACCCTGATCAGGGGGCCAGAGACCCAGTACTTC.

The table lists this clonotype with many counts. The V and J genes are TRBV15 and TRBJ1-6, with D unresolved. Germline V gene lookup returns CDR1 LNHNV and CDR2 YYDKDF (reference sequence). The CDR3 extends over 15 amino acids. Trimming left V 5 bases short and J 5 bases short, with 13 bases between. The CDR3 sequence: CATSRGLIDNSPLHF. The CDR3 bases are TGTGCCACCAGCCGAGGACTGATAGATAATTCACCCCTCCACTTT.

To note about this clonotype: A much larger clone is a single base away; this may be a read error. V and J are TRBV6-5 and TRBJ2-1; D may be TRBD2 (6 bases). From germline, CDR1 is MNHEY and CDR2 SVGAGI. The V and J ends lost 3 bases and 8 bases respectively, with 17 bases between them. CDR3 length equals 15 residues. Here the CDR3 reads CASSYSTIGGHEQFF. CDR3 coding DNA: TGTGCCAGCAGTTATAGCACCATCGGGGGACATGAGCAGTTCTTC.

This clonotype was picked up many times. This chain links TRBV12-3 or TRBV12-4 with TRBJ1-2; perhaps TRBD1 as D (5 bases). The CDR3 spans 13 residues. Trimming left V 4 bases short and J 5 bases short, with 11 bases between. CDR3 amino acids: CASSWGRGYGYTF. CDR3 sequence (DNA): TGTGCCAGCAGTTGGGGAAGGGGATATGGCTACACCTTC.

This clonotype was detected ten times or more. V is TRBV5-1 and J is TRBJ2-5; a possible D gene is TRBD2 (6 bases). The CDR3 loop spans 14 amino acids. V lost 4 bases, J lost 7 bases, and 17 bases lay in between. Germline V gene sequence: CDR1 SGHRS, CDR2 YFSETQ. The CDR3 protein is CASSTSKDGGTQYF. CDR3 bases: TGCGCCAGCAGCACCTCTAAGGACGGGGGGACCCAGTACTTC.

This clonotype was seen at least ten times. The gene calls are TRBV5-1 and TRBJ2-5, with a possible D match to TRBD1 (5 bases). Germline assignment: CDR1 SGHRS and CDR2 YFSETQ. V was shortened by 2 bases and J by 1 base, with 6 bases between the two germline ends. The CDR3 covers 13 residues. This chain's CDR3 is CASSFDSQETQYF. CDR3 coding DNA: TGCGCCAGCAGCTTTGACAGCCAAGAGACCCAGTACTTC.

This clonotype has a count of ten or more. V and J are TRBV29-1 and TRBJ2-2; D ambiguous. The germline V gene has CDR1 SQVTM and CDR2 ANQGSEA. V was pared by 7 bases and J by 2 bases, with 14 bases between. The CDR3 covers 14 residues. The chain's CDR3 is CSAARAVNTGELFF. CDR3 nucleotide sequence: TGCAGCGCGGCCCGGGCCGTCAACACCGGGGAGCTGTTTTTT.

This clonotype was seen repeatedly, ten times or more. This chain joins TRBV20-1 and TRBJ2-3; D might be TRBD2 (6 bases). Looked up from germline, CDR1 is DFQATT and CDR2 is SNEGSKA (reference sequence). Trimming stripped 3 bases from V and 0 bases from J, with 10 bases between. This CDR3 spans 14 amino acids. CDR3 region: CSARLGGSTDTQYF. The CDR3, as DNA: TGCAGTGCTAGGCTGGGGGGAAGCACAGATACGCAGTATTTT.

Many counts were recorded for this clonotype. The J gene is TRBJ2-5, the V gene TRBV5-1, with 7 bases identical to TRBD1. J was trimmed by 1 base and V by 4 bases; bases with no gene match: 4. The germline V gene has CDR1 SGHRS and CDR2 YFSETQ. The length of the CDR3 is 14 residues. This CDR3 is CASSRDRVQETQYF. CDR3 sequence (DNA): TGCGCCAGCAGCCGCGACAGGGTCCAAGAGACCCAGTACTTC.

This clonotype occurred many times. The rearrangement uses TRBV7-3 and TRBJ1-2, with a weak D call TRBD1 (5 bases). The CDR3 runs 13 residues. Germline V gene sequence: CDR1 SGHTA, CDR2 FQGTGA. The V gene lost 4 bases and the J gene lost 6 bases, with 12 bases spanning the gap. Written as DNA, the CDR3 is TGTGCCAGCAGCTGGGGGTTGGGAAATGGCTACACCTTC. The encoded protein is CASSWGLGNGYTF.

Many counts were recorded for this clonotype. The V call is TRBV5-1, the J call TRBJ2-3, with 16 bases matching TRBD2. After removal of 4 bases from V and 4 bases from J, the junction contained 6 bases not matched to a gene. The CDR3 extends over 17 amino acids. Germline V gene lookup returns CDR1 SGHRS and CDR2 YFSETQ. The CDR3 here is CASSTGTSGRAADTQYF. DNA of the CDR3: TGCGCCAGCAGCACGGGGACTAGCGGGAGGGCCGCAGATACGCAGTATTTT.

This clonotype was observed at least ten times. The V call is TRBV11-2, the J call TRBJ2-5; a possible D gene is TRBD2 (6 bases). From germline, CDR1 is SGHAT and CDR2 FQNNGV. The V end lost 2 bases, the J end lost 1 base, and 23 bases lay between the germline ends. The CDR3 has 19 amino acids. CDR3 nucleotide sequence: TGTGCCAGCAGCTTAAGACGTCAAGGGGACTGGGCCCTCCAAGAGACCCAGTACTTC. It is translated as CASSLRRQGDWALQETQYF.

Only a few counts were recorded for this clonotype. The CDR3 DNA sequence: TGCGCCAGCAGCCCTCGAGCGGGTAGCACAGATACGCAGTATTTT. Protein product: CASSPRAGSTDTQYF. The chain carries TRBV5-1 and TRBJ2-3, with D tentatively TRBD2 (6 bases). Per the germline V gene, CDR1 is SGHRS and CDR2 is YFSETQ. Trimming cost V 4 bases and J 0 bases, with 12 bases left between them. The CDR3 covers 15 residues.

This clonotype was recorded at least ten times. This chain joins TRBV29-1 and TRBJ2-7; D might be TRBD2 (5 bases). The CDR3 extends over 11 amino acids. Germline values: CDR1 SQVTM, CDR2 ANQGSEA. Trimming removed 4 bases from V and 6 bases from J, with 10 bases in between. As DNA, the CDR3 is TGCAGCGTTGCCCTCGAGGGCGAGCAGTACTTC. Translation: CSVALEGEQYF.

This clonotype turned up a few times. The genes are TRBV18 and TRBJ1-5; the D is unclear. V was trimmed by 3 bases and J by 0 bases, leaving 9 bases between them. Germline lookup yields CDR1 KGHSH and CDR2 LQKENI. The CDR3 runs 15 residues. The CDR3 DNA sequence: TGTGCCAGCTCACCGTACACGGGTAGCAATCAGCCCCAGCATTTT. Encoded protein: CASSPYTGSNQPQHF. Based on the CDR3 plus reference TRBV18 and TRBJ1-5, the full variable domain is NAGVMQNPRHLVRRRGQEARLRCSPMKGHSHVYWYRQLPEEGLKFMVYLQKENIIDESGMPKERFSAEFPKEGPSILRIQQVVRGDSAAYFCASSPYTGSNQPQHFGDGTRLSIL.

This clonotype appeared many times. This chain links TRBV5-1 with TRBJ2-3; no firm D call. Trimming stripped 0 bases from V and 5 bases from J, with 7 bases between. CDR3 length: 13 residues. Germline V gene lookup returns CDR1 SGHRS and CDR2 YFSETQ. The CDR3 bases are TGCGCCAGCAGCTTGGGGGCGGAAGATACGCAGTATTTT. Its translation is CASSLGAEDTQYF.

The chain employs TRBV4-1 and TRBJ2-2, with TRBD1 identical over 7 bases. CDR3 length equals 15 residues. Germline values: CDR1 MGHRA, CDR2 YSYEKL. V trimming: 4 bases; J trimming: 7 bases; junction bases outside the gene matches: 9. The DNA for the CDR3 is TGCGCCAGCAGCCGCCAGGGACAGAGGGTCGGGGAGCTGTTTTTT. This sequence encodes CASSRQGQRVGELFF.

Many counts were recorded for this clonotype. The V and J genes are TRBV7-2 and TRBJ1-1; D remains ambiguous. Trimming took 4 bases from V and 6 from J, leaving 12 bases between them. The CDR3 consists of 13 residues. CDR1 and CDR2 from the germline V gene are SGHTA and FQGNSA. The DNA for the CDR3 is TGTGCCAGCAGCTCTCCGCTGGGCGCTGAAGCTTTCTTT. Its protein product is CASSSPLGAEAFF.

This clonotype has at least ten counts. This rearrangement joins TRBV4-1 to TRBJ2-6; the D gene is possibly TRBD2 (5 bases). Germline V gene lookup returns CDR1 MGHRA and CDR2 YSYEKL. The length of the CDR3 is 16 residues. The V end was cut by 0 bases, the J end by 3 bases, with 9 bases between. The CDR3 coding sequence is TGCGCCAGCAGCCAAGATCCCCGGGGTGGGGCCAACGTCCTGACTTTC. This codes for CASSQDPRGGANVLTF.

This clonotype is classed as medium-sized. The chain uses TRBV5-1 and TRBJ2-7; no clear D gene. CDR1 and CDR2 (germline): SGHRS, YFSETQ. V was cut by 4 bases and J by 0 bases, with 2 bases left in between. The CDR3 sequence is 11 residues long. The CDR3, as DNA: TGCGCCAGCAGCCGCTCCTACGAGCAGTACTTC. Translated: CASSRSYEQYF.

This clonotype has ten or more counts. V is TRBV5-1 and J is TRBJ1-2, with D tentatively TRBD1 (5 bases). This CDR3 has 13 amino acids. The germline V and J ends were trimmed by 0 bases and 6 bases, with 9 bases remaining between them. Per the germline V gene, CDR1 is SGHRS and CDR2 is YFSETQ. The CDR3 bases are TGCGCCAGCAGCTTGGAAACAGGCGATGGCTACACCTTC. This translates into CASSLETGDGYTF.

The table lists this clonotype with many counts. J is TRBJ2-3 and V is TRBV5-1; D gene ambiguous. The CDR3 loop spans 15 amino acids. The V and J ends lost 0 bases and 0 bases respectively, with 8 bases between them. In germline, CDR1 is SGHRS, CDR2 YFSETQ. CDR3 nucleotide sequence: TGCGCCAGCAGCTTGGGAGAAGACAGCACAGATACGCAGTATTTT. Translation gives CASSLGEDSTDTQYF.

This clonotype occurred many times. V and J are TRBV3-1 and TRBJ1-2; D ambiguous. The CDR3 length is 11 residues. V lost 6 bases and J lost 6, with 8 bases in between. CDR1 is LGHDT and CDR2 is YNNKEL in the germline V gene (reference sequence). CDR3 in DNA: TGTGCCAGCAGGAACCTCGATGGCTACACCTTC. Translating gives CASRNLDGYTF. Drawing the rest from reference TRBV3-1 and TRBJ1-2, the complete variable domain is DTAVSQTPKYLVTQMGNDKSIKCEQNLGHDTMYWYKQDSKKFLKIMFSYNNKELIINETVPNRFSPKSPDKAHLNLHINSLELGDSAVYFCASRNLDGYTFGSGTRLTVV.

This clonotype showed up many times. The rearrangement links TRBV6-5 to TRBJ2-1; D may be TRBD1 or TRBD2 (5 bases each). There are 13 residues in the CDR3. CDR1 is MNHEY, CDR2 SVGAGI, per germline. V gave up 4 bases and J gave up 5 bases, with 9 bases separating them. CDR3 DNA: TGTGCCAGCAGTTGGGGGACGAACAATGAGCAGTTCTTC. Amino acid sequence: CASSWGTNNEQFF.

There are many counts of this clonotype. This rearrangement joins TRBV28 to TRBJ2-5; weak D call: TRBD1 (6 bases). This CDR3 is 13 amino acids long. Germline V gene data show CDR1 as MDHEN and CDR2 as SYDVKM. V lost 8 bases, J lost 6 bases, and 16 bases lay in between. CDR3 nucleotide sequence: TGTGCCAGCTCTCCTTGGACAGAAAAGACCCAGTACTTC. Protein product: CASSPWTEKTQYF.

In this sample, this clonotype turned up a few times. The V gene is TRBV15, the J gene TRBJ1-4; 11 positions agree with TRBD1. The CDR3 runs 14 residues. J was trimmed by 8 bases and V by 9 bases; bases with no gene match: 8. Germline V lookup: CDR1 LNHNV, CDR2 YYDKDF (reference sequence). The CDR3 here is CATRDRDRGEKLFF. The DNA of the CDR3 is TGTGCCACTCGCGACCGGGACAGGGGGGAAAAACTGTTTTTT.

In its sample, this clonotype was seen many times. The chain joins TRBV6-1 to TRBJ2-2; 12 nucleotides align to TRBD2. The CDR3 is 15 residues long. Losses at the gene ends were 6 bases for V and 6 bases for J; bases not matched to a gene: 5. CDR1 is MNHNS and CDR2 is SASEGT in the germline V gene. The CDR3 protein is CASSAGTSGPGELFF. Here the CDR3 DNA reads TGTGCCAGCAGCGCCGGGACTAGCGGGCCCGGGGAGCTGTTTTTT.

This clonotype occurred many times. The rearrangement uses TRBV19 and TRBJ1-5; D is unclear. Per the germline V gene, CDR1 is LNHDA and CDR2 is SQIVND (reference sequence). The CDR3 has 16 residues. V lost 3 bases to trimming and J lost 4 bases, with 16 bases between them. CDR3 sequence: CASSMMTGNTNQPQHF. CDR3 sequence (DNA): TGTGCCAGTAGTATGATGACCGGGAACACAAATCAGCCCCAGCATTTT.